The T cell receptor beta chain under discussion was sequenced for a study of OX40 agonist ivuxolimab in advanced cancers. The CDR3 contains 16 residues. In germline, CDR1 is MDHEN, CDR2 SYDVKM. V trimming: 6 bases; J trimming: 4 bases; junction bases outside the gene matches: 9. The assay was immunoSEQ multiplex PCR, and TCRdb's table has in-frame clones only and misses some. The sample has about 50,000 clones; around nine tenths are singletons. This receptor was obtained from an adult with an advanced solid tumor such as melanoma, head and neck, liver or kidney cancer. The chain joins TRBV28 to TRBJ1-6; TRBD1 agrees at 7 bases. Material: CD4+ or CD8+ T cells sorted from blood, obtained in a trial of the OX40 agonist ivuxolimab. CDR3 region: CASRPRATGYNSPLHF. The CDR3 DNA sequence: TGTGCCAGCAGACCCAGGGCGACAGGGTATAATTCACCCCTCCACTTT.